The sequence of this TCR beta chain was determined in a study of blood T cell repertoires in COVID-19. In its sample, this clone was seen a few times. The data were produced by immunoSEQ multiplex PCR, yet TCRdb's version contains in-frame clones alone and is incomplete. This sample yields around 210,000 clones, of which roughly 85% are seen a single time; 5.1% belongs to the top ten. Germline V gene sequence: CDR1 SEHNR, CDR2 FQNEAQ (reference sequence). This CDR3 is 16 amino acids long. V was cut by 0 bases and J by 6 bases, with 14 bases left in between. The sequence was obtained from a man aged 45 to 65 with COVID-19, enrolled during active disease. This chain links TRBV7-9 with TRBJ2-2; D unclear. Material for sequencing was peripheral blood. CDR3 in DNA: TGTGCCAGCAGCTTAGCTATACGGCGAGGCGCCGGGGAGCTGTTTTTT. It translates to CASSLAIRRGAGELFF.